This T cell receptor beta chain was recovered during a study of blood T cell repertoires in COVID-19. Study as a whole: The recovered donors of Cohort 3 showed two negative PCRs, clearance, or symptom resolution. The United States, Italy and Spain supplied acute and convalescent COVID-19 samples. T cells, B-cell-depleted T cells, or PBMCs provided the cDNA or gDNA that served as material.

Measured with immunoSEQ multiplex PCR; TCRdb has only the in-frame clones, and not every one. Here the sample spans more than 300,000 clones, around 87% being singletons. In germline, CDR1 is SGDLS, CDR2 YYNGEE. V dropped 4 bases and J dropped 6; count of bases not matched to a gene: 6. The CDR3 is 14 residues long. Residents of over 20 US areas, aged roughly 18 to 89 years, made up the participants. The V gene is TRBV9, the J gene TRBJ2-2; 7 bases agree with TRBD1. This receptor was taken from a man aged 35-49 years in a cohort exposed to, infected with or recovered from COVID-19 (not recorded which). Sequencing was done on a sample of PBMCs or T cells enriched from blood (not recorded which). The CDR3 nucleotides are TGTGCCAGCAGCAGACAGGGTGTTGCCGGGGAGCTGTTTTTT. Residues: CASSRQGVAGELFF. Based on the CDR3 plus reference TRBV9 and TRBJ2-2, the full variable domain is DSGVTQTPKHLITATGQRVTLRCSPRSGDLSVYWYQQSLDQGLQFLIQYYNGEERAKGNILERFSAQQFPDLHSELNLSSLELGDSALYFCASSRQGVAGELFFGEGSRLTVL.